This note documents a single T cell receptor (beta chain) sequence. This table comes from immunoSEQ multiplex PCR, and its TCRdb copy is limited to in-frame clones, with some not included. The sample has some 490,000 clones, approximately 90% seen once. This sample stems from a study of blood T cell repertoires in COVID-19. With 6 bases removed from V and 6 bases from J, the gap between germline ends came to 14 bases. The CDR3 is 13 residues long. Germline lookup yields CDR1 SGHTA and CDR2 FQGNSA. The rearrangement uses TRBV7-2 and TRBJ2-5; a weak D match, TRBD2 (6 bases). The source material was PBMCs or T cells enriched from blood (not recorded which). The receptor was isolated from a woman aged 55 to 70 who had recovered from COVID-19. Here the CDR3 DNA reads TGTGCCAGCAGGGAAGGAGGGGAAAAGACCCAGTACTTC. This sequence encodes CASREGGEKTQYF.